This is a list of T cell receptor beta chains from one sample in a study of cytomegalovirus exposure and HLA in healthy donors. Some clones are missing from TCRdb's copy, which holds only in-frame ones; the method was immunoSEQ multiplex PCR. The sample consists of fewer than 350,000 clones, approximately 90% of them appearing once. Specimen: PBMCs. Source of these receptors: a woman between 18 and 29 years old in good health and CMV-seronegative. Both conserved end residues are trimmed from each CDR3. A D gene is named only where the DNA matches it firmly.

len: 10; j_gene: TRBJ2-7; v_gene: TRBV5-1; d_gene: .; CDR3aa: ASSSLAVMQY
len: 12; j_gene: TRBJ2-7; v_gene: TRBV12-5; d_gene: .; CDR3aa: ASGPTEAVYEQY
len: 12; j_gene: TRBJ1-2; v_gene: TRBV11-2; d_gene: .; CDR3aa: ASSLAGLEYGYT
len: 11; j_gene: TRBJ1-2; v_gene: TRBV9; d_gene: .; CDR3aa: ASSVGSGYGYT
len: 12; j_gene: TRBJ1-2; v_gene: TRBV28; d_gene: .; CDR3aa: ASKTGGEGGGYT
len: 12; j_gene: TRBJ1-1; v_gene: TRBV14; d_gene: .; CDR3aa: ASSQATEGIEAF
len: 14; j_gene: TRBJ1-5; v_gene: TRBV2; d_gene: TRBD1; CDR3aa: ASKAGGDYSNQPQH
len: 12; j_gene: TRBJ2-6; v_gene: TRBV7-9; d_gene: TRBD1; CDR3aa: ASSSGQGQNVLT
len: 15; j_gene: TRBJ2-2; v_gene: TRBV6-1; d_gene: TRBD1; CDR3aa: ASSVRQGVGDTGELF
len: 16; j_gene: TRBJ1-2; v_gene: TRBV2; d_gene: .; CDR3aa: ASSDRGGQGTLNYGYT
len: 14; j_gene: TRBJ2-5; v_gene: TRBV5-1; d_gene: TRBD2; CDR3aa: ASSGGLAVTAETQY
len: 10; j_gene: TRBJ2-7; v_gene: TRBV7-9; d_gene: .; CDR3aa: SSSLVSYEQY
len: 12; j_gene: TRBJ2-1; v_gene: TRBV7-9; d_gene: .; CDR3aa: ASSFSGTYNEQF
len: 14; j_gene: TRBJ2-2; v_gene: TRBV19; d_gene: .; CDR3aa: ASSKGGRTATGELF
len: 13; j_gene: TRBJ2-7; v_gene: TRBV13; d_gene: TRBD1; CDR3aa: ASSFSGTGTYEQY
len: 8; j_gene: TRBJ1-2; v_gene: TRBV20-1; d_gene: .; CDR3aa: SPYWRGYT
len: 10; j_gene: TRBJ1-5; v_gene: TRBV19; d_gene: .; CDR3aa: ASRTGNQPQH
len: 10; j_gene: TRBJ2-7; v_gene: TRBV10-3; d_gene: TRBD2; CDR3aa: AISGGAYEQY
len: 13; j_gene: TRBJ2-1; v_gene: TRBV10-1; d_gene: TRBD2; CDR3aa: ASSSGTSGDNEQF
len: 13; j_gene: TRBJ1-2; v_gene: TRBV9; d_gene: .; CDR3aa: ASSGLQGPNYGYT
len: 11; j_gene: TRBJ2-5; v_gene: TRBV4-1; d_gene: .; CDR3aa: ASSPEAAETQY
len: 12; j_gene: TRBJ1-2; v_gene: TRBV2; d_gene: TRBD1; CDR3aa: ASSVRTGRDGYT
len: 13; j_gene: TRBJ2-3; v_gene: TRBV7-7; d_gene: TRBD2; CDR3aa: ASSHGGGAADTQY
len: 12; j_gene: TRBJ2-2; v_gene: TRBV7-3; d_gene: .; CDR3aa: ASSPDFNTGELF
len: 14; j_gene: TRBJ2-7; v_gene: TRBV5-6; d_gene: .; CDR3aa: ASSSRRGGPYYEQY
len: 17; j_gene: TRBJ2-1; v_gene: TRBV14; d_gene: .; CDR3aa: ASSQAGTKVRSGGGEQF
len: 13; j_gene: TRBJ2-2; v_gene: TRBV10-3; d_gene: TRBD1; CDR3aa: AIRGQGTNTGELF
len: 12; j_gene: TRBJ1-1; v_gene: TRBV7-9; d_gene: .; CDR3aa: ASSFGVLSTEAF
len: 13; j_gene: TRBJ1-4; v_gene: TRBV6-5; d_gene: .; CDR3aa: ASSYDSATNEKLF
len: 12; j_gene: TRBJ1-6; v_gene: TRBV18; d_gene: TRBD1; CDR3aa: ASSPETGVSPLH
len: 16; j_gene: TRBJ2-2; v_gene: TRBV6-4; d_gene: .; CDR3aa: ASSPELAALINTGELF
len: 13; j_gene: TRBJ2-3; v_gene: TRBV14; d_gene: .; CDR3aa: ASSQDGTYTDTQY
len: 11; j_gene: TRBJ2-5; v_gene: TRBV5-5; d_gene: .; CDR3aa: ASSLQGQETQY
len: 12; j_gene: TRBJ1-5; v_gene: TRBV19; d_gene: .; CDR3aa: ASCGQHSNQPQH
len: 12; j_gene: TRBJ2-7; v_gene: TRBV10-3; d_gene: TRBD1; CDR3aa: AIASGTGEDEQY
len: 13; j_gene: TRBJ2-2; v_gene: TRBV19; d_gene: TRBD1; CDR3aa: ASRSGQEHTGELF
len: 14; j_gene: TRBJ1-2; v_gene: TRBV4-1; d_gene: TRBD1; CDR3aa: ASSQPGTVPHYGYT
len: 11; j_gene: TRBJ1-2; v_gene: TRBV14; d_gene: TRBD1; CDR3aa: ASSRRGGDGYT
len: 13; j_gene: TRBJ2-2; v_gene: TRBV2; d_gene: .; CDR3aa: ASRKPSENTGELF
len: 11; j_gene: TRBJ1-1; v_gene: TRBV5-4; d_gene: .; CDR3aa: ASSLGGNTEAF
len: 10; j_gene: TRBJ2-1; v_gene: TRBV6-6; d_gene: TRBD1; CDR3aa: ASSYPGQGYF
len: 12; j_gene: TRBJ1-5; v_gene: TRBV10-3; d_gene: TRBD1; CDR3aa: AISVGQGGQPQH
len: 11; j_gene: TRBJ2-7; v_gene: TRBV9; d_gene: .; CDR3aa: ASQGTQGAEQY
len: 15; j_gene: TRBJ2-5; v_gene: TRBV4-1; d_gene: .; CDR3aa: ASRRFTAGGGGGDQY
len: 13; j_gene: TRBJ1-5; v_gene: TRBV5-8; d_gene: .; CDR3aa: ASSSRPTSNQPQH
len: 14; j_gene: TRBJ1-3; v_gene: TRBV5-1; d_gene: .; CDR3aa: ASSWAMQDSGNTIY
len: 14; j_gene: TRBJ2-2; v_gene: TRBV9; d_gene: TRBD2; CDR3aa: ASSGLGGGNTGELF
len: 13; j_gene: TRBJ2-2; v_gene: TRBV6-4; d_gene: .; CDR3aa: ASARQAANTGELF
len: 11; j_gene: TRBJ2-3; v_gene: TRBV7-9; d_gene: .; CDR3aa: ASSLGGLDTQY
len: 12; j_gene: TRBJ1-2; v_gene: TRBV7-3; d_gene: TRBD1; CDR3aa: ASSPGQANYGYT
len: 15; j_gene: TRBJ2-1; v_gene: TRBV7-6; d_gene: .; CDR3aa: ASSLAPGGSSYNEQF
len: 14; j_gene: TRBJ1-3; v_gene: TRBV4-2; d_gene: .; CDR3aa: ASSQLAIPTGNTIY